Described below is a single T cell receptor (beta chain) sequence and its context. This CDR3 is 16 amino acids long. V lost 6 bases to trimming and J lost 5 bases, with 19 bases between them. Germline assignment: CDR1 MNHEY and CDR2 SMNVEV (reference sequence). The data originate from a study of PD-1 blockade in classical Hodgkin lymphoma. Time point meaning: cycle 4 day 1 (C4D1), after less than 7 weeks of nivolumab. Patients all relapsed after autologous stem cell transplantation, and there was variation in brentuximab vedotin exposure. Complete response, partial response or progressive disease was recorded as best response. This table comes from immunoSEQ multiplex PCR, and its TCRdb copy is limited to in-frame clones, with some not included. The table shows around 60,000 clones, with around nine tenths occurring only once.

The chain couples TRBV27 to TRBJ1-4, with D uncertain. The material sequenced was peripheral blood mononuclear cells (PBMCs), taken before the fourth cycle of nivolumab. The clonotype comes from a human donor with classical Hodgkin lymphoma. CDR3 loop: CASSLRLSGRNEKLFF. In nucleotides, the CDR3 is TGTGCCAGCAGCCTCCGCCTCTCCGGGAGAAATGAAAAACTGTTTTTT.